This T cell receptor beta chain was captured by sequencing in a study of cytomegalovirus exposure and HLA in healthy donors. The CDR3 is 12 residues long. CDR1 LNHDA and CDR2 SQIVND come from the germline V gene (reference sequence). The V gene end was trimmed by 11 bases and the J gene end by 7 bases; junction bases not matched to a gene: 6. A remark on this clone: What it binds is not known.

Researchers ran the PCR with 60 Vbeta and 13 Jbeta primers. The method was immunoSEQ multiplex PCR; TCRdb's version includes in-frame clones alone and lacks a portion of them. Of 150,000 to 200,000 clones in the sample, approximately 81% were seen once. Study findings and constraints: With later analysis, a missense DCLRE1C variant became linked to TCR beta V- and J-gene trimming. Cytomegalovirus status, reportedly, was diagnosed with high specificity and sensitivity by the classifier. The majority of CMV-associated TCR beta chains were reported as apparently HLA-restricted in a later analysis. Cytomegalovirus association was listed for around 180 TCR beta chains.

The sample comprised PBMCs. This clonotype was obtained from a boy aged 2 to 10 in good health and CMV-seronegative. The rearrangement links TRBV19 to TRBJ1-2; TRBD1 agrees at 11 bases. CDR3 bases: TGTGCCGGAAGGGACAGGGGGTCTGGCTACACCTTC. Translating gives CAGRDRGSGYTF.